The clone carrying this TCR beta chain showed up just once. Its antigen is undetermined. TCRdb's copy holds only in-frame clones and misses some; the assay was immunoSEQ multiplex PCR. The sample lists more than 90,000 clones; just under 95% were seen once. The germline V and J ends were trimmed by 3 bases and 1 base, with 10 bases remaining between them. This CDR3 is built from 14 residues. Germline values: CDR1 SGHRS, CDR2 YFSETQ. This entry belongs to a study of siplizumab effects on memory and regulatory T cells. Regarding the study as a whole: Suppressive function of proliferating Tregs from siplizumab cultures was not confirmed. Of the proliferating CD4+ or CD8+ clones, roughly 80-96% lacked a naive or memory phenotype that could be assigned.

The sequence derives from a human donor in good health. The sample comprised non-Treg CD4+ T cells sorted from blood. This rearrangement joins TRBV5-1 to TRBJ1-1; tentative D call: TRBD1 (6 bases). This CDR3 reads CASSSTGANTEAFF. The CDR3 DNA follows: TGCGCCAGCAGCTCGACAGGAGCGAACACTGAAGCTTTCTTT.